This TCR beta chain derives from a study of identical twins. Study-wide results and caveats: It was cross-sectional statistical analysis, not following the same donors, that the conclusions relied on. Insertions ran lower in abundant cord blood beta clonotypes, though not in memory repertoires. Excess sharing by twins proved weaker in beta out-of-frame sequences.

Regarding this clonotype: Its antigen is undetermined.

From the 5' RACE reads, TCRdb called clonotypes with MiXCR, one entry per CDR3 protein. The table records 700,000 or so distinct CDR3 sequences, over 8.5% of them present only once. This CDR3 has 16 amino acids. The junction had 11 bases not matched to a gene; V was cut back by 3 bases and J by 5 bases. Looked up from germline, CDR1 is SGHTA and CDR2 is FQGNSA. These data are also associated with another study on yellow fever vaccine responses in identical twins. That investigation notes: On the reported evidence, twins' vaccine T cell responses seemed partly convergent and partly personalized.

This clonotype originated in a woman aged 18-30 years in good health. Sequenced: PBMCs. The chain carries TRBV7-2 and TRBJ2-5; 8 positions agree with TRBD1. The CDR3 spells CASSLGGQGMFETQYF. Written as DNA, the CDR3 is TGTGCCAGCAGCTTGGGAGGACAGGGTATGTTCGAGACCCAGTACTTC.